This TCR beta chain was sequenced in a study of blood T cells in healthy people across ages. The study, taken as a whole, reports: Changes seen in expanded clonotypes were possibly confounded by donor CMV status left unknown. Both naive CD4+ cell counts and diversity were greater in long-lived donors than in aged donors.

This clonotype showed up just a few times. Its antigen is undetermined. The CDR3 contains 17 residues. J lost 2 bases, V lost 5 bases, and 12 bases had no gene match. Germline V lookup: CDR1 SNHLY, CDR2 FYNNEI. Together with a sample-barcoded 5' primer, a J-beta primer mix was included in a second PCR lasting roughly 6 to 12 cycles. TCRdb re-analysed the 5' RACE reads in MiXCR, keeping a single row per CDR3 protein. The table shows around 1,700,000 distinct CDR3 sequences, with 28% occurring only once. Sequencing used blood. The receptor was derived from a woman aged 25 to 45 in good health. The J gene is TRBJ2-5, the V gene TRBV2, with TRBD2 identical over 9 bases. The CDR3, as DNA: TGTGCCAGCAGTTCCGTCTCGCTAGCGGGACCGCAAGAGACCCAGTACTTC. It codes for CASSSVSLAGPQETQYF.